The clone carrying this TCR beta chain has a handful of counts. Its target is unknown. MiXCR was run by TCRdb on the 5' RACE reads, yielding one entry per CDR3 protein. Of roughly 340,000 distinct CDR3 sequences listed, 8% to 10% are singletons. This entry comes from a study of T cells after yellow fever vaccination. Study findings and constraints: Contamination by abundant bulk-population clonotypes could be present in FACS-sorted repertoires.

Germline V gene sequence: CDR1 MNHEY, CDR2 SVGAGI. V gave up 4 bases and J gave up 6 bases, with 22 bases separating them. This CDR3 contains 16 residues. The TCR comes from a young man who received the YFV17D yellow fever vaccine. This sample comprised PBMCs, obtained on the day of the first yellow fever vaccination. The rearrangement links TRBV6-5 to TRBJ2-7; possible D gene TRBD1, 6 bases. The CDR3 is CASSFTGKVRVSEQYV. The CDR3 DNA reads TGTGCCAGCAGTTTTACAGGGAAGGTTCGAGTAAGCGAGCAGTACGTC.